This entry describes one T cell receptor beta chain. Per germline, CDR1 MNHEY and CDR2 SMNVEV (reference sequence). The CDR3 length is 13 residues. V was pared by 4 bases and J by 0 bases, with 4 bases between. As defined, naive CD8 cells were CD45RO-negative and positively selected for CCR7, with terminally differentiated effector memory CD45RA+ cells excluded. This sample was taken from a study of shared clonotypes between healthy human individuals. Study at large: Those who served as donors were a couple of women and a few men between the ages of 18 and 49.

Measured with immunoSEQ multiplex PCR; TCRdb has only the in-frame clones, and not every one. The data contain 760,000 or so clones, 96% of them singletons. V gene TRBV27 combines with J gene TRBJ2-4; D gene uncertain. Sequences were obtained from naive CD8+ T cells sorted from blood. This clonotype originated in a man aged 25 to 45 in good health. The CDR3 sequence: CASSSLAKNIQYF. The DNA of the CDR3 is TGTGCCAGCAGTTCATTAGCCAAAAACATTCAGTACTTC.